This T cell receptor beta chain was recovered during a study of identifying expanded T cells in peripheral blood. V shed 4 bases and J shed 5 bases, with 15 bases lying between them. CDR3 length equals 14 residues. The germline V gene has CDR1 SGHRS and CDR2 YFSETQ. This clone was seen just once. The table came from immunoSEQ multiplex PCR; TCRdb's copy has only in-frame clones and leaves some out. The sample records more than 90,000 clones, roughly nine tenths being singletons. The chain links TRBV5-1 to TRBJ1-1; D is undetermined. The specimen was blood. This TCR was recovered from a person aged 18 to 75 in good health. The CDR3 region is CASSLLGSTTEAFF. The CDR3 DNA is TGCGCCAGCAGCCTCCTTGGGAGTACGACTGAAGCTTTCTTT.